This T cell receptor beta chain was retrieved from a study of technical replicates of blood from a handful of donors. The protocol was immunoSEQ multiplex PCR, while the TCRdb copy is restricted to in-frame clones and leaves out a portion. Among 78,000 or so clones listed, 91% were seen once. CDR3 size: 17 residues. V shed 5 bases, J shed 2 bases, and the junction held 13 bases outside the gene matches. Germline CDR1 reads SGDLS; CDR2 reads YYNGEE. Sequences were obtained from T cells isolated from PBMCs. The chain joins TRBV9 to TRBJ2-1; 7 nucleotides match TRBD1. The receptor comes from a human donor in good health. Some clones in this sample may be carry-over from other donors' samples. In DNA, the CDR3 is TGTGCCAGCAGTATTACAACAGGGGTTCTCCCCTACAATGAGCAGTTCTTC. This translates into CASSITTGVLPYNEQFF.